This is a list of T cell receptor beta chains from one sample in a study of cytomegalovirus exposure and HLA in healthy donors. Produced via immunoSEQ multiplex PCR; TCRdb's table is partial and in-frame only. Of approximately 190,000 clones in the sample, 75% to 85% were seen once. The source material was PBMCs. These receptors all stem from a woman aged 30 to 39 in good health and CMV-seropositive. The CDR3 runs from the conserved cysteine through the conserved F or W.

CDR3: CAWSEEGTTEAFF
V: TRBV30
J: TRBJ1-1

CDR3: CASSSGQGSTQPQHF
V: TRBV11-2
J: TRBJ1-5

CDR3: CASSAGLSRTQYF
V: TRBV6-5
J: TRBJ2-5

CDR3: CASSRGPMGLQPQHF
V: TRBV6-6
J: TRBJ1-5

CDR3: CADGGRRYGYTF
V: TRBV6-4
J: TRBJ1-2

CDR3: CASSQAGRADTQYF
V: TRBV9
J: TRBJ2-3

CDR3: CASSLIQGAGNQPQHF
V: TRBV28
J: TRBJ1-5

CDR3: CASSSLRGTDTQYF
V: TRBV6-5
J: TRBJ2-3

CDR3: CASSLGGVGYEQYF
V: TRBV7-6
J: TRBJ2-7

CDR3: CAWSRETEAFF
V: TRBV30
J: TRBJ1-1

CDR3: CASSLEGAIHYGYTF
V: TRBV5-1
J: TRBJ1-2

CDR3: CASSLTATASYEQYF
V: TRBV7-2
J: TRBJ2-7

CDR3: CASSSRGQGPYEQYF
V: TRBV28
J: TRBJ2-7

CDR3: CATSDRGMNTEAFF
V: TRBV27
J: TRBJ1-1

CDR3: CASSLSIGSGSHRYEQYF
V: TRBV27
J: TRBJ2-7

CDR3: CASSFLQDSGNTIYF
V: TRBV28
J: TRBJ1-3

CDR3: CASTGGGEDPEDTQYF
V: TRBV2
J: TRBJ2-3

CDR3: CASIPGLGIGELFF
V: TRBV11-2
J: TRBJ2-2

CDR3: CASSPYSRSGNTIYF
V: TRBV18
J: TRBJ1-3

CDR3: CASSETGGSKHSYEQYF
V: TRBV2
J: TRBJ2-7